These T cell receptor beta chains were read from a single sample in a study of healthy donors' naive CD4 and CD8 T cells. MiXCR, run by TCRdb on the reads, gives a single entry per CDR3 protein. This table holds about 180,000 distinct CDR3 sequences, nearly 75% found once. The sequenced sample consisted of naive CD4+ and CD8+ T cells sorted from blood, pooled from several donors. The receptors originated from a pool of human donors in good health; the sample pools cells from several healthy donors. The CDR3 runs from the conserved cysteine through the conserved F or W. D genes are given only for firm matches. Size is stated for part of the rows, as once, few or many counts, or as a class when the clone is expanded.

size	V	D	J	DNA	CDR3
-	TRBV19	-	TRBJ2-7	TGTGCCAGTAGGCCGAGGGACATTACCTACGAGCAGTACTTC	CASRPRDITYEQYF
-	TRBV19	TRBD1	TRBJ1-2	TGTGCCAGTAGCTTAACAGGGGAAGCTAACTATGGCTACACCTTC	CASSLTGEANYGYTF
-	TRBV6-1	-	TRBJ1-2	TGTGCCAGCAGTGAATTCACGGCCGTCTATGGCTACACCTTC	CASSEFTAVYGYTF
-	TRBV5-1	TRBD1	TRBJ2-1	TGCGCCAGCAGCTTGATAGGGACAGGGGGCAATGAGCAGTTCTTC	CASSLIGTGGNEQFF
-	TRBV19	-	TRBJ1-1	TGTGCCAGTAGCTACAAGGGGAGTGGCACTGAAGCTTTCTTT	CASSYKGSGTEAFF
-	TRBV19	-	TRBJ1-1	TGTGCCAGTAGTATAGATTCGCCAGGCCCTCTGAACACTGAAGCTTTCTTT	CASSIDSPGPLNTEAFF
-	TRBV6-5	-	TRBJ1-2	TGTGCCAGCAGTTACTCGAGAACAGCCTACAAAGATGGCTACACCTTC	CASSYSRTAYKDGYTF
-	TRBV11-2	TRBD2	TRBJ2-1	TGTGCCAGCAGCCTGTTGCCCGGGACTAGCATGAATGAGCAGTTCTTC	CASSLLPGTSMNEQFF
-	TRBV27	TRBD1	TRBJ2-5	TGTGCCAGCAGTGGCAGGGGGAACCAAGAGACCCAGTACTTC	CASSGRGNQETQYF
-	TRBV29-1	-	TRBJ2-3	TGCAGCGTCATCGGGGACTTCGATACGCAGTATTTT	CSVIGDFDTQYF
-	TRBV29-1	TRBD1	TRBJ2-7	TGCAGCGTTGGTTTCGACAGGGTACTAGGTGAGCAGTACTTC	CSVGFDRVLGEQYF
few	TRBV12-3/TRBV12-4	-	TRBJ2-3	TGTGCCAGCAGCCCCAGCGAATACACAGATACGCAGTATTTT	CASSPSEYTDTQYF
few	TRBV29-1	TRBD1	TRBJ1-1	TGCAGCGTTTACGGAACAGGGGGAGGGAACACTGAAGCTTTCTTT	CSVYGTGGGNTEAFF
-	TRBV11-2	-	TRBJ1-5	TGTGCCAGCAGCTTAGGTCGTAGCAATCAGCCCCAGCATTTT	CASSLGRSNQPQHF
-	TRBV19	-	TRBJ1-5	TGTGCCAGTATCCCGACGTCAACAGGCCAGCATCAGCCCCAGCATTTT	CASIPTSTGQHQPQHF
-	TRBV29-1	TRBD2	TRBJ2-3	TGCAGCGTTGAATCCGGGACTAGCGGGAGGGCCGTAGAAGATACGCAGTATTTT	CSVESGTSGRAVEDTQYF
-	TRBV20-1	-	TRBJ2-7	TGCAGAGCAGAGGGGACCTTCTACGAGCAGTACTTC	CRAEGTFYEQYF
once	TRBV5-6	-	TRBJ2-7	TGTGCCAGCAGCTTGGGGGGAGGTGGCGAGCAGTACTTC	CASSLGGGGEQYF
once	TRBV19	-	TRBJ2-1	TGTGCCAGTAGTATAATCTGGGGTACCTACAATGAGCAGTTCTTC	CASSIIWGTYNEQFF
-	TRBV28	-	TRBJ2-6	TGTGCCAGCAGTCCAATCTCTGGGGCCAACGTCCTGACTTTC	CASSPISGANVLTF
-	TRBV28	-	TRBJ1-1	TGTGCCAGCAGTTTAAAGGCAGGGAACACTGAAGCTTTCTTT	CASSLKAGNTEAFF
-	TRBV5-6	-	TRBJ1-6	TGTGCCAGCAGCTTCGGCAGGGGTAATTCACCCCTCCACTTT	CASSFGRGNSPLHF
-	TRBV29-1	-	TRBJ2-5	TGCAGCGTTATTGATGAGACCCAGTACTTC	CSVIDETQYF
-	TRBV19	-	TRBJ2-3	TGTGCCAGCTCGGTGGGTTCTTACACAGATACGCAGTATTTT	CASSVGSYTDTQYF
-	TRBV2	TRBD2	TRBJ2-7	TGTGCCAGCGGCGGGGGCTACGAGCAGTACTTC	CASGGGYEQYF
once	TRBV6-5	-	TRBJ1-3	TGTGCCAGCAGTCGCCACGTCGGGGGGCCCACCTCTGGAAACACCATATATTTT	CASSRHVGGPTSGNTIYF
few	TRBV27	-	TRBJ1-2	TGTGCCAGCAGTTCCGGAATCGACTATGGCTACACCTTC	CASSSGIDYGYTF
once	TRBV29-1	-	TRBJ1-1	TGCAGCGTAGCGACACGACTGAACACTGAAGCTTTCTTT	CSVATRLNTEAFF
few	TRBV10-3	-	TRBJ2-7	TGTGCCATCAGTGAGTCGACTCCTGGGGCGTACGAGCAGTACTTC	CAISESTPGAYEQYF
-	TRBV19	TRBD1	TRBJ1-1	TGTACCAGTAGTACGGACAGGGGGAAGTACACTGAAGCTTTCTTT	CTSSTDRGKYTEAFF
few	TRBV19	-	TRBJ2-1	TGTGCCAGTAGTCCCGGCTATCAGCAGTTCTTC	CASSPGYQQFF
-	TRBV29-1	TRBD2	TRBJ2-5	TGCAGCGTTGAAGCGCGCGGGAGAGGCGAGACCCAGTACTTC	CSVEARGRGETQYF
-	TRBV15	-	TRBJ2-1	TGTGCCACCAGCAGAGGGGACGGCGACAATGAGCAGTTCTTC	CATSRGDGDNEQFF
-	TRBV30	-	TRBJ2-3	TGTGCCTGGAACAGCGGGAGCACAGATACGCAGTATTTT	CAWNSGSTDTQYF
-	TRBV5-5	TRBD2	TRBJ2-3	TGTGCCAGCAGCCTGGGACTATTTACTAGCACAGATACGCAGTATTTT	CASSLGLFTSTDTQYF
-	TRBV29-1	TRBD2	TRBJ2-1	TGCAGCGTTGACACGGGGACTAGCGGTGAGCAGTTCTTC	CSVDTGTSGEQFF
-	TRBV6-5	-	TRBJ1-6	TGTGCCAGCAGTTACGCCCGAAATAATTCACCCCTCCACTTT	CASSYARNNSPLHF
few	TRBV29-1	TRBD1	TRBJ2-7	TGCAGCGTGAGGGACAGGGGGATTGACTACGAGCAGTACTTC	CSVRDRGIDYEQYF
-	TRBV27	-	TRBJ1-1	TGTGCCAGCAGTCTAACAGGGTGGGGGAACACTGAAGCTTTCTTT	CASSLTGWGNTEAFF
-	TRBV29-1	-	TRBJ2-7	TGCAGCGTTGAAAAGGTGGGAGAAACCTACGAGCAGTACTTC	CSVEKVGETYEQYF